A single TCR beta chain is shown here with its context. Trimming cost V 5 bases and J 4 bases; bases outside gene matches: 5. CDR1 and CDR2 (germline): MNHNS, SASEGT. The CDR3 runs 14 residues. The source of the sample is a study of identical twins. The authors used template switching to add a universal primer site and gave cDNA unique molecular identifiers. TCRdb analysed the 5' RACE reads with MiXCR anew, one entry per CDR3 protein. The repertoire holds under 1 million distinct CDR3 sequences, with about 12% as singletons. These data were also filed under a second study, of yellow fever vaccine responses in identical twins.

The sample taken for sequencing was PBMCs. The rearrangement uses TRBV6-1 and TRBJ2-7; 10 bases match TRBD1. This clonotype originated in a woman aged 18 to 35 in good health. CDR3 nucleotide sequence: TGTGCCAGCAGTCCCCCGGACAGGGGGTACGAGCAGTACTTC. It is translated as CASSPPDRGYEQYF.